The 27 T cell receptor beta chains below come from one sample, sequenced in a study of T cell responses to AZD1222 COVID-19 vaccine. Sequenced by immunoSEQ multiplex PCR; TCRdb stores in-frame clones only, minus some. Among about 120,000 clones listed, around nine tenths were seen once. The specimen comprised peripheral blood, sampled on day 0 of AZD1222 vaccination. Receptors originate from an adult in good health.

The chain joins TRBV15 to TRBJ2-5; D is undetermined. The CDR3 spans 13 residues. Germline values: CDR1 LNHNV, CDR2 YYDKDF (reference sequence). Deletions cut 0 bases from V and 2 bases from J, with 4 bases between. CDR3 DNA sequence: TGTGCCACCAGCAGAGATTTACAAGAGACCCAGTACTTC. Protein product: CATSRDLQETQYF.

CDR3 in amino acids: CASSYSMAGTSPLHF. CDR3 nucleotide sequence: TGTGCCAGCAGTTACTCGATGGCAGGGACTTCACCCCTCCACTTT. This chain joins TRBV6-5 and TRBJ1-6, with D maybe TRBD1 (5 bases). Germline values: CDR1 MNHEY, CDR2 SVGAGI. The CDR3 loop spans 15 amino acids. V lost 0 bases to trimming and J lost 9 bases, with 12 bases between them.

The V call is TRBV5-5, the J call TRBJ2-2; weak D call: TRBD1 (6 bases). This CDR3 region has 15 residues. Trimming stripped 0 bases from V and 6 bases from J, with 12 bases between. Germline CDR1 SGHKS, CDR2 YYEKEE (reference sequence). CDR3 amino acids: CASSLGQGFSGELFF. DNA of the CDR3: TGTGCCAGCAGCTTGGGGCAGGGGTTTTCCGGGGAGCTGTTTTTT.

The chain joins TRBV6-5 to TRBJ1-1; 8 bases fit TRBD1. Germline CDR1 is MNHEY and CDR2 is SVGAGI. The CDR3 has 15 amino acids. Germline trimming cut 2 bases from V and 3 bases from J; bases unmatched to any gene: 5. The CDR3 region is CASSYTGQGYTEAFF. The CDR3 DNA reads TGTGCCAGCAGTTACACTGGACAGGGATACACTGAAGCTTTCTTT.

The CDR3 DNA sequence: TGTGCCAGCAGCCAGTTGGACAGGGTAGACTATGGCTACACCTTC. It codes for CASSQLDRVDYGYTF. This chain uses TRBV3-1 (or the pseudogene TRBV3-2) with TRBJ1-2, with 8 bases matching TRBD1. The CDR3 is 15 residues long. V lost 3 bases and J lost 3; bases outside the gene matches: 6. Germline-derived CDR1 and CDR2 are LGHDT and YNNKEL (reference sequence).

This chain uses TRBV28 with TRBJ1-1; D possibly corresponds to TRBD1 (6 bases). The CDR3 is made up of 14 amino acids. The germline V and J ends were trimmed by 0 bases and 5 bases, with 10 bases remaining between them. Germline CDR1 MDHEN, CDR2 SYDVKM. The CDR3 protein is CASSLWSGVTEAFF. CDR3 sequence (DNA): TGTGCCAGCAGTTTATGGTCAGGGGTTACTGAAGCTTTCTTT.

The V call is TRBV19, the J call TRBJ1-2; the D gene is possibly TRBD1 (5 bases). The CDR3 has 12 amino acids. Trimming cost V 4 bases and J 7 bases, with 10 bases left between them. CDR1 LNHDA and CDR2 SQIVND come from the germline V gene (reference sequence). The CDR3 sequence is CASSRGPFGYTF. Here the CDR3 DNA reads TGTGCCAGTAGTAGGGGACCCTTTGGCTACACCTTC.

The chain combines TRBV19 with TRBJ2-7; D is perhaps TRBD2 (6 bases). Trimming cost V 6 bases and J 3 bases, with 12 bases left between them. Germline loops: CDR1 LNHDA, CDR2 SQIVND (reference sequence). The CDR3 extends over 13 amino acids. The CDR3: CASRGEVNYEQYF. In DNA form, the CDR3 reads TGTGCCAGTAGGGGGGAGGTCAACTACGAGCAGTACTTC.

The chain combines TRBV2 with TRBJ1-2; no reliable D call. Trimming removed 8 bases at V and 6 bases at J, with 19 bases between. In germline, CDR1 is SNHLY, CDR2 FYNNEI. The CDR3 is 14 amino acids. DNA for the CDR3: TGTGCCAGCGCAAACGGAGGGCAGGCGAATGGCTACACCTTC. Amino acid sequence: CASANGGQANGYTF.

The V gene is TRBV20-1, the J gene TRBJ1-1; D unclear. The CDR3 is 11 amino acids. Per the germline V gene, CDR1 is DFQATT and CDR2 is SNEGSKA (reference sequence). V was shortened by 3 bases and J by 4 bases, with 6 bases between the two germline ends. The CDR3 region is CSASFGTEAFF. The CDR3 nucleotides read TGCAGTGCTAGTTTTGGCACTGAAGCTTTCTTT.

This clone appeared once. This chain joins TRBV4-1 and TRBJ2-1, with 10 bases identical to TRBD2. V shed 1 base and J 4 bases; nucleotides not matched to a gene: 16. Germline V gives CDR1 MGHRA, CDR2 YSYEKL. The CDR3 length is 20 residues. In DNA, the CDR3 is TGCGCCAGCAGCCAAGTGGGGGTAAGGGGTAGCGGGAGGTCTTACAATGAGCAGTTCTTC. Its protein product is CASSQVGVRGSGRSYNEQFF.

CDR3 residues: CASSPIQGPNTDTQYF. In nucleotides, the CDR3 is TGTGCCAGCAGCCCGATACAGGGACCTAACACAGATACGCAGTATTTT. The V gene is TRBV5-4, the J gene TRBJ2-3, with D possibly being TRBD1 (6 bases). CDR1 and CDR2 (germline): SGHNT, YYREEE (reference sequence). The CDR3 spans 16 residues. Trimming shortened V by 4 bases and J by 2 bases, and 17 bases separated the two germline ends.

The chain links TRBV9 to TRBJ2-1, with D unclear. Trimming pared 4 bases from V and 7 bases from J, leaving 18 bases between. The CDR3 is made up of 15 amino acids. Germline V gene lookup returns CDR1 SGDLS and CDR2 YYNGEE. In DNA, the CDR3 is TGTGCCAGCAGCCCTCTAGGGTCCCTACAAAATGAGCAGTTCTTC. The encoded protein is CASSPLGSLQNEQFF.

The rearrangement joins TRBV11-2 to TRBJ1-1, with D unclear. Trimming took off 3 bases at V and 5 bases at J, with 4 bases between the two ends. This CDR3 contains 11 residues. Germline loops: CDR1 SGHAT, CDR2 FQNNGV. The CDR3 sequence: CASSLLTEAFF. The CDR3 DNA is TGTGCCAGCAGCTTGTTAACTGAAGCTTTCTTT.

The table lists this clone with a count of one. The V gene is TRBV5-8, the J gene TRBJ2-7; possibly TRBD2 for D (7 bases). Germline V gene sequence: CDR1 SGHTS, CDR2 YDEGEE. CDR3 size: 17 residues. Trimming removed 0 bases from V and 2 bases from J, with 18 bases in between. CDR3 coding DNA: TGTGCCAGCAGCTTGGTAGGTGCAGGGGACTACCCCTACGAGCAGTACTTC. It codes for CASSLVGAGDYPYEQYF.

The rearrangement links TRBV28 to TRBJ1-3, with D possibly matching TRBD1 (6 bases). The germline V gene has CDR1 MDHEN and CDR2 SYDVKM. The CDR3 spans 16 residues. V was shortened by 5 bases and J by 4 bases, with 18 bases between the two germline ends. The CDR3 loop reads CASSLDLGGRGNTIYF. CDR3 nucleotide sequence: TGTGCCAGCAGTCTAGATCTAGGGGGAAGAGGAAACACCATATATTTT.

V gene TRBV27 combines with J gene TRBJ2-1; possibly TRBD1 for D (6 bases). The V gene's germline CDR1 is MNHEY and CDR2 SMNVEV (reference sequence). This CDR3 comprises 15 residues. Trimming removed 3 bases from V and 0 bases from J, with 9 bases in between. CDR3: CASSLGASSYNEQFF. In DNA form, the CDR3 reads TGTGCCAGCAGTTTGGGGGCCAGCTCCTACAATGAGCAGTTCTTC.

Here the CDR3 reads CASSFMTGGNTGELFF. CDR3 nucleotides: TGCGCCAGCAGCTTCATGACAGGGGGCAACACCGGGGAGCTGTTTTTT. The chain uses TRBV5-1 and TRBJ2-2; 10 positions agree with TRBD1. This CDR3 is 16 amino acids long. The ends lost 2 bases at V and 2 bases at J; junction bases unmatched: 3. Germline V gene sequence: CDR1 SGHRS, CDR2 YFSETQ.

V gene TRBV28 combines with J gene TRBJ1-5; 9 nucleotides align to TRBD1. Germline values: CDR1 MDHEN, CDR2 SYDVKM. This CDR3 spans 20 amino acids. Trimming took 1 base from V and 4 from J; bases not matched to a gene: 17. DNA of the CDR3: TGTGCCAGCAGTTTATTCGGGGACAGGGACATTTCCAGGAGAAATCAGCCCCAGCATTTT. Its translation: CASSLFGDRDISRRNQPQHF.

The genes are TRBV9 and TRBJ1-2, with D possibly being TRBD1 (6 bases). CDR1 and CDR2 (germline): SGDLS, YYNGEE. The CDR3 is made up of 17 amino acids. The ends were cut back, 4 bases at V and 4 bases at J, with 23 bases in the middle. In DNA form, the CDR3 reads TGTGCCAGCAGCCCCGAGGGTTACAGGGATAAGCTCTATGGCTACACCTTC. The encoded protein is CASSPEGYRDKLYGYTF.

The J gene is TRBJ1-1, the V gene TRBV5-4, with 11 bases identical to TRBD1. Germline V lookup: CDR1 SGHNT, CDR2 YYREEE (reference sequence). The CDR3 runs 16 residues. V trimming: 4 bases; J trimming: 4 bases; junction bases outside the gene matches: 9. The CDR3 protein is CASSQGTGGKGTEAFF. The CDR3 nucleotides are TGTGCCAGCAGCCAAGGGACAGGGGGTAAAGGCACTGAAGCTTTCTTT.

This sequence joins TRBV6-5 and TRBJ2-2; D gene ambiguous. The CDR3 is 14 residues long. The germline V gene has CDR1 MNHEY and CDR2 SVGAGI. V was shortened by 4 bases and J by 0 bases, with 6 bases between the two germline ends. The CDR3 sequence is CASSSRSNTGELFF. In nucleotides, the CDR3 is TGTGCCAGCAGTTCCCGATCGAACACCGGGGAGCTGTTTTTT.

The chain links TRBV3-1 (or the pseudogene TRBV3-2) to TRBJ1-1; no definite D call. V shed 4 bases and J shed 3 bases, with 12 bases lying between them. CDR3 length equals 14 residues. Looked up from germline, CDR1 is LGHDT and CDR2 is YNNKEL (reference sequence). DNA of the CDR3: TGTGCCAGCAGCCGGCGGGCAGTAGACACTGAAGCTTTCTTT. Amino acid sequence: CASSRRAVDTEAFF.

The CDR3: CASSLDTYYGYTF. CDR3 nucleotide sequence: TGTGCCAGCAGCTTGGACACCTACTATGGCTACACCTTC. The chain carries TRBV5-4 and TRBJ1-2; D gene uncertain. The CDR3 extends over 13 amino acids. V gave up 0 bases and J gave up 3 bases, with 6 bases separating them. CDR1 and CDR2 (germline): SGHNT, YYREEE (reference sequence).

The CDR3 nucleotides are TGTGCCAGCAGCTTCCCCCCCAGAAAGGAAGCTTTCTTT. Its translation: CASSFPPRKEAFF. The chain joins TRBV11-2 to TRBJ1-1; D remains unclear. Germline assignment: CDR1 SGHAT and CDR2 FQNNGV. This CDR3 has 13 amino acids. The ends were cut back, 3 bases at V and 8 bases at J, with 13 bases in the middle. Drawing the rest from reference TRBV11-2 and TRBJ1-1, the complete variable domain is EAGVAQSPRYKIIEKRQSVAFWCNPISGHATLYWYQQILGQGPKLLIQFQNNGVVDDSQLPKDRFSAERLKGVDSTLKIQPAKLEDSAVYLCASSFPPRKEAFFGQGTRLTVV.

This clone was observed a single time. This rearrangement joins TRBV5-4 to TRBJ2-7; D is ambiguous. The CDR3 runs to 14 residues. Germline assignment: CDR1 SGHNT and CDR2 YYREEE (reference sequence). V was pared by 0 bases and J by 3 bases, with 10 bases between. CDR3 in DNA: TGTGCCAGCAGCTTGGATGTGAACAGCTACGAGCAGTACTTC. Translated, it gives CASSLDVNSYEQYF.

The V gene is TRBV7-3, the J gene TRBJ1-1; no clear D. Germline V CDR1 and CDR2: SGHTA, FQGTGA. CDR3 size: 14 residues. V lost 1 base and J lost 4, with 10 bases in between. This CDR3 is CASSLMGASTEAFF. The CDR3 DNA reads TGTGCCAGCAGCTTAATGGGCGCTTCCACTGAAGCTTTCTTT. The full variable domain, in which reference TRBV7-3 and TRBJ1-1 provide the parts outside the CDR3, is GAGVSQTPSNKVTEKGKYVELRCDPISGHTALYWYRQSLGQGPEFLIYFQGTGAADDSGLPNDRFFAVRPEGSVSTLKIQRTERGDSAVYLCASSLMGASTEAFFGQGTRLTVV.